This T cell receptor beta chain originates from a study of blood T cells in healthy people across ages. Combining a sample-barcoded 5' primer with a J-beta primer mix, a second PCR ran for 7 to 11 cycles. In TCRdb, the 5' RACE reads were re-called with MiXCR into one record per CDR3 protein. The sample shows more than 650,000 distinct CDR3 sequences, roughly 50% of them seen only once. Germline V gene lookup returns CDR1 DFQATT and CDR2 SNEGSKA (reference sequence). The CDR3 is 14 residues long. The germline V and J ends were trimmed by 5 bases and 8 bases, with 18 bases remaining between them. The sequencing sample was made of blood. This chain links TRBV20-1 with TRBJ1-4; D is ambiguous. The origin of this receptor is an elderly man in good health. CDR3 protein: CSARAGPGREKLFF. The CDR3 coding sequence is TGCAGTGCTCGCGCCGGCCCCGGAAGGGAAAAACTGTTTTTT.